The present entry profiles one T cell receptor beta chain with its context. The CDR3 totals 14 residues. CDR1 MRHNA and CDR2 SNTAGT come from the germline V gene. V was clipped by 5 bases and J by 4 bases, with 9 bases between them. This entry belongs to a study of blood T cell repertoires in COVID-19. Per the original data handling: Amplifying reference gene primers gave estimates of nucleated cell counts. Generated by immunoSEQ multiplex PCR, the TCRdb table keeps only in-frame clones and is missing some. The DNA was the basis for D and trimming; V, J and clone size are from that table. The top ten hold more than 1.5% of the sample, which has approximately 100,000 clones, around 84% seen once.

This TCR came from a woman aged 70-85 years with active or convalescent COVID-19. Sequenced material: peripheral blood. The chain employs TRBV6-4 and TRBJ1-6; a possible D gene is TRBD1 (5 bases). The CDR3 is CASSQDKYNSPLHF. Here the CDR3 DNA reads TGTGCCAGCAGTCAGGACAAGTATAATTCACCCCTCCACTTT.